The rows below give T cell receptor beta chains drawn from one sample of a study of blood T cells in healthy people across ages. TCRdb re-analysed the 5' RACE reads in MiXCR, keeping a single row per CDR3 protein. The profile shows about 1,500,000 distinct CDR3 sequences, 42% of them singletons. Input material: blood. These receptors were taken from a young woman in good health. Each CDR3 is given with its conserved first and last residue. The D gene is left open where the match is weak. Clone sizes are given selectively: once, few, many, or a class where the clone is expanded.

abundance	v_gene	j_gene	d_gene	CDR3nt	CDR3aa
few	TRBV7-2	TRBJ1-1	-	TGTGCCAGCAGCCCACGGCGGGGGGGTTCCAACACTGAAGCTTTCTTT	CASSPRRGGSNTEAFF
-	TRBV24-1	TRBJ1-2	-	TGTGCCACCGCGGGAGCCGGCGTAAGGGGCTACACCTTC	CATAGAGVRGYTF
-	TRBV3-1	TRBJ1-2	-	TGTGCCAGCAGCCAAGATCCCCGGACGGCATATGGCTACACCTTC	CASSQDPRTAYGYTF
-	TRBV3-1	TRBJ2-7	-	TGTGCCAGCAGCCAAGGTAGTGGGTCCGAGCAGTACTTC	CASSQGSGSEQYF
-	TRBV12-3/TRBV12-4	TRBJ2-4	TRBD2	TGTGCCAGCAGTTCCAGGACTAGCGGGAGAGGGGACATTCAGTACTTC	CASSSRTSGRGDIQYF
many	TRBV25-1	TRBJ2-7	-	TGTGCCAGCAGTGGTTACGTCCCCCACGAGCAGTACTTC	CASSGYVPHEQYF
-	TRBV6-6	TRBJ1-6	TRBD1	TGTGCCAGCAGTTCCATGACCGGGGACAGAAGAAATTCACCCCTCCACTTT	CASSSMTGDRRNSPLHF
-	TRBV29-1	TRBJ2-1	-	TGCAGCGGAGAATGGGGCCCCTACAATGAGCAGTTCTTC	CSGEWGPYNEQFF
-	TRBV5-1	TRBJ2-3	TRBD2	TGCGCCAGCTGTGTGGGGGGGGGCACAGATACGCAGTATTTT	CASCVGGGTDTQYF
-	TRBV10-2	TRBJ1-2	-	TGCGCCAGCAGTGAGTCGGGCGGGGGGCGAGGCTACACCTTC	CASSESGGGRGYTF
few	TRBV20-1	TRBJ2-7	-	TGCAGTGCTAGAGATCTAGGGGTCGGCTACGAGCAGTACTTC	CSARDLGVGYEQYF
-	TRBV7-9	TRBJ2-5	-	TGTGCCAGCAGCTCCGACGACGGGTTTAGTGAGCAGTACTTC	CASSSDDGFSEQYF
-	TRBV5-4	TRBJ2-5	-	TGTGCCAGCAGCCCCGAGGGACCGAAGACCCAAGAGACCCAGTACTTC	CASSPEGPKTQETQYF
-	TRBV15	TRBJ2-7	TRBD1	TGTGCCACCAGCATCTACAGGGGGCAACCCTCCTACGAGCAGTACTTC	CATSIYRGQPSYEQYF
-	TRBV29-1	TRBJ2-7	TRBD1	TGCAGCGTATACAGGGGGAAAGAGCAGTACTTC	CSVYRGKEQYF
-	TRBV4-2	TRBJ2-3	TRBD2	TGTGCCAGCTCGCCCTTCCAAGAAGGGGGTAGCGGGGGGCTTCGCTCTAGCACAGATACGCAGTATTTT	CASSPFQEGGSGGLRSSTDTQYF
-	TRBV6-5	TRBJ2-6	-	TGTGCCACGGGGGACCTCTCTGGGGCCGACGTCCTGACTTTC	CATGDLSGADVLTF
once	TRBV10-3	TRBJ1-6	-	TGTGCCATCAGTTTGGAGGGGGATCCCCTCCACTTT	CAISLEGDPLHF
-	TRBV15	TRBJ1-3	-	TGTGCCACCAGCAGAGATTACTCCGGGACCCCCATATATTTT	CATSRDYSGTPIYF
-	TRBV5-1	TRBJ2-3	TRBD1	TGCGCCAGCAGCTCTGAGGGACAGCCCACAGATACGCAGTATTTT	CASSSEGQPTDTQYF
many	TRBV11-2	TRBJ2-7	-	TGTGCCAGCAGCTTAGCGGAGGGGTGGGTCTCCTACGAGCAGTACTTC	CASSLAEGWVSYEQYF
-	TRBV6-5	TRBJ1-2	TRBD1	TGTGCCAGCAGCCGCGGGACAGGGGGCCCCTATGGCTACACCTTC	CASSRGTGGPYGYTF
-	TRBV20-1	TRBJ1-4	-	TGCAGTGCTAGACGGGGGAATGAAAAACTGTTTTTT	CSARRGNEKLFF
-	TRBV11-3	TRBJ1-2	-	TGTGCCAGCAGCTTACCCGGACAGAAAATTAACTATGGCTACACCTTC	CASSLPGQKINYGYTF
few	TRBV7-6	TRBJ2-5	-	TGTGCCAGCAGCTTAGTGGAGTTAGAGACCCAGTACTTC	CASSLVELETQYF
-	TRBV6-1	TRBJ2-5	TRBD1	TGTGCCAGCAGCCCGGGACAGACGATCCTAGCCGCAGGGGAGACCCAGTACTTC	CASSPGQTILAAGETQYF
few	TRBV10-3	TRBJ2-7	-	TGTGCCATCAGTGGGGAGTTGGGGGAAGGTGAGCAGTACTTC	CAISGELGEGEQYF
few	TRBV7-2	TRBJ2-4	-	TGTGCCAGCAGCTCAGGACAGCAAAACATTCAGTACTTC	CASSSGQQNIQYF
few	TRBV7-3	TRBJ2-3	TRBD2	TGTGCCAGCAGCTTAATTGTTAGCGGGGGGACAGATACGCAGTATTTT	CASSLIVSGGTDTQYF
many	TRBV30	TRBJ2-7	-	TGTGCCTGGAGTCTGAACAGGAGAAACGAGCAGTACTTC	CAWSLNRRNEQYF
-	TRBV5-6	TRBJ1-1	TRBD1	TGTGCCAGCAGCCGCAGGGGGCCGGTGAACACTGAAGCTTTCTTT	CASSRRGPVNTEAFF
-	TRBV6-5	TRBJ2-4	-	TGTGCCAGCCTACCGAACAGGAGCCTGGCCAAAAACATTCAGTACTTC	CASLPNRSLAKNIQYF
few	TRBV5-1	TRBJ1-1	-	TGCGCCAGCGGTCATCCCATGGGGCAGGGGAACACTGAAGCTTTCTTT	CASGHPMGQGNTEAFF
-	TRBV20-1	TRBJ2-3	-	TGCAGTGCTAGAGTTTCCGGGAGTCGACTGGCAGATACGCAGTATTTT	CSARVSGSRLADTQYF
-	TRBV4-2	TRBJ2-3	-	TGTGCCAGCAGCCAAGTGTCTGGAGATACGCAGTATTTT	CASSQVSGDTQYF
few	TRBV20-1	TRBJ2-7	TRBD2	TGCAGTGCTAGAATAGCGGGGGGCCCACTCGAGCAGTACTTC	CSARIAGGPLEQYF
few	TRBV12-3/TRBV12-4	TRBJ1-2	-	TGTGCCAGCAGTTCTCGACGGTATGGCTACACCTTC	CASSSRRYGYTF
-	TRBV4-1	TRBJ2-3	-	TGCGCCAGCAGCCAAGAATATGGGACAACTAGCACAGATACGCAGTATTTT	CASSQEYGTTSTDTQYF
-	TRBV12-3/TRBV12-4	TRBJ2-3	-	TGTGCCAGCAGTTGGAAGTACGCTTTCACAGATACGCAGTATTTT	CASSWKYAFTDTQYF
few	TRBV6-6	TRBJ1-1	-	TGTGCCAGCAGTTACCCGCAGACCGAATGGGCTTTCTTT	CASSYPQTEWAFF
-	TRBV12-5	TRBJ2-1	-	TGTGCTAGTGGTTTCCTCGACTACGAGGGGTCCTACAATGAGCAGTTCTTC	CASGFLDYEGSYNEQFF
-	TRBV7-2	TRBJ2-2	TRBD1	TGTGCCAGCAGCCAAATCATGACAGGGGGCGCGGACGGGGAGCTGTTTTTT	CASSQIMTGGADGELFF
once	TRBV14	TRBJ2-4	TRBD1	TGTGCCAGCAGCCAAGAAGGGGGCTTCCCGAACATTCAGTACTTC	CASSQEGGFPNIQYF
-	TRBV30	TRBJ2-1	-	TGTGCCTGGAGTGTAATGAGTTTTAACAATGAGCAGTTCTTC	CAWSVMSFNNEQFF
-	TRBV5-1	TRBJ2-3	TRBD2	TGCGCCAGCAGCCTGGGGTCCGAGCGGGAGGGCCAATTCACAGATACGCAGTATTTT	CASSLGSEREGQFTDTQYF
few	TRBV6-6	TRBJ2-5	TRBD2	TGTGCCAGCAGGGGACTAGCGGGGGGCGGAGTTAGCGAGACCCAGTACTTC	CASRGLAGGGVSETQYF
-	TRBV29-1	TRBJ1-2	-	TGCAGCGTTGGACGGGGGAACTATGGCTACACCTTC	CSVGRGNYGYTF
-	TRBV15	TRBJ2-1	-	TGTGCCACCAGCAGAGGTGGGGGTGAGCAGTTCTTC	CATSRGGGEQFF
-	TRBV6-5	TRBJ2-1	-	TGTGCCAGCAGTCTCACCATGGATGAGCAGTTCTTC	CASSLTMDEQFF
-	TRBV6-1	TRBJ2-1	TRBD2	TGTGCCAGCAGTGAAGTCCTAGCGGGGGGCCTTCAACAGTTCTTC	CASSEVLAGGLQQFF
-	TRBV2	TRBJ2-3	-	TGTGCCAGCTGCCCAGCTGCCACAGATACGCAGTATTTT	CASCPAATDTQYF
-	TRBV27	TRBJ2-7	TRBD2	TGTGCCAGCCACGGCGGGAGTGTAATCCACGAGCAGTACTTC	CASHGGSVIHEQYF
-	TRBV27	TRBJ2-7	TRBD2	TGTGCCAGCAGTCCCATCCCCGGACTAGCATCCTACGAGCAGTACTTC	CASSPIPGLASYEQYF
-	TRBV14	TRBJ2-7	TRBD2	TGTGCCAGCAGCCGGACTAGCGGGAGTGGGAGCTCCTACAATGAGCAGTACTTC	CASSRTSGSGSSYNEQYF
-	TRBV7-3	TRBJ2-7	TRBD1	TGTGCCAGCAGCTTACGGGTCCAGGGGGACGAGCAGTACTTC	CASSLRVQGDEQYF
few	TRBV2	TRBJ2-1	-	TGTGCCAGCAAGCTAGCAGAGAGCAACAATGAGCAGTTCTTC	CASKLAESNNEQFF
many	TRBV12-3/TRBV12-4	TRBJ2-3	-	TGTGCCAGCAGCCCAGTGGGCACAGATACGCAGTATTTT	CASSPVGTDTQYF
-	TRBV6-1	TRBJ2-3	TRBD2	TGTGCCAGCAGTGAACTAGCGGGGGGAGGGGGCACAGATACGCAGTATTTT	CASSELAGGGGTDTQYF